The T cell receptor (beta chain) under discussion was sequenced for a study of blood T cell repertoires in COVID-19 (dated by TCRdb to about 2020). Some background on the complete study: The collaborator samples originated in the United States, Italy and Spain and spanned the acute and convalescent phases of COVID-19. The material from the prospective study consisted of cDNA or gDNA derived from T cells, B-cell-depleted T cells, or PBMCs. Subjects who had been exposed to COVID-19, were actively infected with it, or had recovered from it provided the deeply sampled blood TCRbeta repertoires that made up the dataset. The repertoires were made available in a free public database intended to serve as a resource for research on the immune response to SARS-CoV-2. The samples were drawn from the first 160 participants of the ongoing ImmuneRACE study and from about 1,200 subjects provided by 6 global collaborators. Sample metadata almost always included a de-identified subject ID, COVID-19 status, age in years and sex. HLA class I and class II types, where available, came from metadata supplied by the sample provider rather than from assay-based typing.

About this clone: Its binding antigen is unknown. One base away there is no much larger clone; base qualities are not given.

Collaborating institutions collected whole blood in K2EDTA tubes following their own protocols. For TCRbeta analysis, collaborators shipped samples in one of three forms: frozen whole blood, isolated PBMCs, or DNA extracted from either of those sample types. The investigation overall reported the following: Clinical and demographic metadata were provided uncurated, with the amount varying by source and participant.

Reading from cysteine to phenylalanine, the CDR3 counts 12 amino acids. Kept here is only the CDR3 DNA, which spans 36 bases and is read in frame from base 1. CDR1 is given as MNHEY and CDR2 as SVGAGI, both from the germline V gene. Trimming at the junction amounts to 6 bases on V and 0 bases on J, and the germline ends lie 6 bases apart. TCRbeta CDR3 regions were amplified from genomic DNA using the immunoSEQ Assay, a bias-controlled multiplex PCR. The authors' pipeline ran thus. The number of nucleated cells in each sample was estimated by amplification of reference gene primers within the assay. To quantify the absolute abundance of each unique TCRbeta CDR3 rearrangement, sequence reads were collapsed and filtered. Productive Simpson clonality was computed per sample as the square root of Simpson's diversity index over productive rearrangements. Held by TCRdb, this immuneACCESS table contains in-frame sequences only and omits some clones. Under half of the omission traces to an unresolved V gene where checked; the cause of the rest is unknown. D and trimming were read from the DNA, whereas the V and J calls and clone size are those reported in that table. This sample holds about 69,000 clones; over 75% were observed only once. The ten largest clones capture less than 3% of the sample.

This sequence originates from an elderly man with acute or convalescent COVID-19. The V gene is TRBV6-5 and the J gene is TRBJ2-7, with TRBD2 tentatively as D gene (5 bases match). Sequencing was done on a sample of peripheral blood. The sequenced DNA: TGTGCCAGCAGGGGAGTCTCCTACGAGCAGTACTTC. Translated, this gives CASRGVSYEQYF.